The 8 T cell receptor beta chains presented below share a single source sample, sequenced in a study of blood T cell repertoires in COVID-19. Sequencing used immunoSEQ multiplex PCR; TCRdb keeps in-frame clones, though not all of them. Found here are 280,000 or so clones, 70% to 90% of them singletons; the top ten hold about 5.5%. Specimen: PBMCs or T cells enriched from blood (not recorded which). The receptors were gathered from a woman aged 40 to 50 who had recovered from COVID-19.

This sequence joins TRBV28 and TRBJ2-3; 9 nucleotides line up with TRBD2. Trimming took 5 bases from V and 1 from J; bases not matched to a gene: 7. This CDR3 region has 16 residues. Germline CDR1 is MDHEN and CDR2 is SYDVKM. This chain's CDR3 is CASSTYRTSGTDTQYF. The CDR3 nucleotides read TGTGCCAGCAGTACTTATAGGACTAGCGGCACAGATACGCAGTATTTT. The complete variable domain, with remaining parts taken from reference TRBV28 and TRBJ2-3, reads DVKVTQSSRYLVKRTGEKVFLECVQDMDHENMFWYRQDPGLGLRLIYFSYDVKMKEKGDIPEGYSVSREKKERFSLILESASTNQTSMYLCASSTYRTSGTDTQYFGPGTRLTVL.

V and J are TRBV10-2 and TRBJ1-5; D possibly corresponds to TRBD1 (6 bases). V was cut by 0 bases and J by 4 bases, with 7 bases left in between. The CDR3 totals 14 residues. Germline V gives CDR1 WSHSY, CDR2 SAAADI. CDR3 residues: CASSESTGNQPQHF. The CDR3 DNA reads as TGCGCCAGCAGTGAGTCGACAGGAAATCAGCCCCAGCATTTT.

V gene TRBV7-6 combines with J gene TRBJ1-1; 8 nucleotides line up with TRBD1. The CDR3 has 16 amino acids. With V trimmed by 4 bases and J by 1 base, 8 bases remained unmatched. In germline, CDR1 is SGHVS, CDR2 FNYEAQ. The CDR3 reads CASSSNRGWENTEAFF. In DNA, the CDR3 is TGTGCCAGCAGCTCAAACAGGGGGTGGGAGAACACTGAAGCTTTCTTT.

The gene calls are TRBV2 and TRBJ1-1, with D unresolved. Trimming left V 2 bases short and J 1 base short, with 5 bases between. Germline loops: CDR1 SNHLY, CDR2 FYNNEI. There are 13 residues in the CDR3. CDR3 amino acids: CASSELPNTEAFF. The CDR3 region has the DNA TGTGCCAGCAGTGAACTCCCGAACACTGAAGCTTTCTTT. The whole variable domain, remainder taken from reference TRBV2 and TRBJ1-1, is EPEVTQTPSHQVTQMGQEVILRCVPISNHLYFYWYRQILGQKVEFLVSFYNNEISEKSEIFDDQFSVERPDGSNFTLKIRSTKLEDSAMYFCASSELPNTEAFFGQGTRLTVV.

This chain uses TRBV3-1 (or the pseudogene TRBV3-2) with TRBJ1-5; D is perhaps TRBD1 (5 bases). CDR1 is LGHDT and CDR2 is YNNKEL in the germline V gene (reference sequence). V was cut by 1 base and J by 1 base, with 11 bases left in between. The CDR3 spans 16 residues. CDR3 bases: TGTGCCAGCAGCCAAGTCGGGGGGGGGAGCAATCAGCCCCAGCATTTT. This sequence encodes CASSQVGGGSNQPQHF.

This chain links TRBV27 with TRBJ2-1, with 9 bases that match TRBD2. The V and J ends lost 2 bases and 13 bases, in that order; junction bases with no gene match: 6. Germline V lookup: CDR1 MNHEY, CDR2 SMNVEV (reference sequence). The CDR3 consists of 13 residues. CDR3 sequence: CASSLGPLAGQFF. The CDR3 bases are TGTGCCAGCAGTTTAGGTCCCCTAGCGGGACAGTTCTTC.

This clone showed up just once. The chain uses TRBV28 and TRBJ2-5; the match to TRBD2 covers 10 bases. V lost 6 bases to trimming and J lost 4 bases; unmatched junction nucleotides: 5. This CDR3 has 14 amino acids. Per germline, CDR1 MDHEN and CDR2 SYDVKM. The CDR3 spells CASRPGLALETQYF. Written as DNA, the CDR3 is TGTGCCAGCAGACCGGGACTAGCGCTAGAGACCCAGTACTTC.

CDR3 DNA: TGTGCCAGCAGTTGGACACCGAACACTGAAGCTTTCTTT. It translates to CASSWTPNTEAFF. This chain links TRBV6-5 with TRBJ1-1; D may be TRBD1 (5 bases). This CDR3 contains 13 residues. The germline V gene has CDR1 MNHEY and CDR2 SVGAGI. The ends were cut back, 4 bases at V and 1 base at J, with 7 bases in the middle.